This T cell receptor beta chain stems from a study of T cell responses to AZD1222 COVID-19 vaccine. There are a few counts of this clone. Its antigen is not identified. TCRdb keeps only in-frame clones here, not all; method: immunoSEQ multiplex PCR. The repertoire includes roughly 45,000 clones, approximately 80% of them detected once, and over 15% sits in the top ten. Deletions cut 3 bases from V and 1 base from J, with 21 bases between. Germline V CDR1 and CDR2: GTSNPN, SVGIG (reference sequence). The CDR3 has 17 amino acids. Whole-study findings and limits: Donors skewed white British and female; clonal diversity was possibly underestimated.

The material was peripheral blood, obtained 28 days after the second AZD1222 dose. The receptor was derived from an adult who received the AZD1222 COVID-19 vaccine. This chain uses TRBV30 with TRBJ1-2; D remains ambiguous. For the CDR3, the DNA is TGTGCCTGGAGATGGTCGGCCGAGATCACCTTTAACTATGGCTACACCTTC. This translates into CAWRWSAEITFNYGYTF. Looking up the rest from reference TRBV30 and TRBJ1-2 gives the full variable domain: SQTIHQWPATLVQPVGSPLSLECTVEGTSNPNLYWYRQAAGRGLQLLFYSVGIGQISSEVPQNLSASRPQDRQFILSSKKLLLSDSGFYLCAWRWSAEITFNYGYTFGSGTRLTVV.